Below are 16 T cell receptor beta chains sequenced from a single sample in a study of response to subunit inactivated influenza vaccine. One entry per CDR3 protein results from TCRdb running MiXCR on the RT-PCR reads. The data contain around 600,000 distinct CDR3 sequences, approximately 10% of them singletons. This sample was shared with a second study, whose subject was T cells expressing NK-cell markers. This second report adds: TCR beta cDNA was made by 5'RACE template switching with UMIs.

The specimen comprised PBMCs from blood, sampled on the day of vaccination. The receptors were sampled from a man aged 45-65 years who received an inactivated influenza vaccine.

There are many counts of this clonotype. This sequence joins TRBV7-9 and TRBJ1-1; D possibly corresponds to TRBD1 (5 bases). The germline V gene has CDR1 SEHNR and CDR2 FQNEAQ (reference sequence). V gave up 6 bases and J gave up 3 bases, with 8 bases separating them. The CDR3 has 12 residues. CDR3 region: CASRKGYTEAFF. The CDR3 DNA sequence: TGTGCCAGCAGGAAGGGGTACACTGAAGCTTTCTTT.

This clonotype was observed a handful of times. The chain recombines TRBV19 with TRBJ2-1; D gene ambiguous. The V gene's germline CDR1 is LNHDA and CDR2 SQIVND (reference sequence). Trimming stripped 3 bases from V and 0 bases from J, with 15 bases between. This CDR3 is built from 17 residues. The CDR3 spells CASSISPQLYSYNEQFF. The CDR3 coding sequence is TGTGCCAGTAGTATCTCCCCGCAGCTATACTCCTACAATGAGCAGTTCTTC.

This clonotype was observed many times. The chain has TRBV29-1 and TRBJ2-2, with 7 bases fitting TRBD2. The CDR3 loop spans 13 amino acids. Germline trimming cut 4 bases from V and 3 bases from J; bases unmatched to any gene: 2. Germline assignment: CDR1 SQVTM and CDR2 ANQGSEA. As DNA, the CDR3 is TGCAGCGTTGGAAGCGGGGACACCGGGGAGCTGTTTTTT. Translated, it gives CSVGSGDTGELFF.

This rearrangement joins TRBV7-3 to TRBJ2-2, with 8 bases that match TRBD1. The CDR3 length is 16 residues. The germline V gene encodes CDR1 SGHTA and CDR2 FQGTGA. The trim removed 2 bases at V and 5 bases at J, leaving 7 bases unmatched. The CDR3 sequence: CASSLVQGASTGELFF. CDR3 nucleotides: TGTGCCAGCAGCTTAGTCCAGGGGGCATCAACCGGGGAGCTGTTTTTT.

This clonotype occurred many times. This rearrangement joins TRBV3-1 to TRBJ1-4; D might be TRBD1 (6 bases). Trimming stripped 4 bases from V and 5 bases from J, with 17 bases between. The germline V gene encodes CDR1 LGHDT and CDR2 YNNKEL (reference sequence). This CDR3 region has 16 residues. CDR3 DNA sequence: TGTGCCAGCAGCCCCTCGTCAGGAGGGGGAAATGAAAAACTGTTTTTT. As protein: CASSPSSGGGNEKLFF.

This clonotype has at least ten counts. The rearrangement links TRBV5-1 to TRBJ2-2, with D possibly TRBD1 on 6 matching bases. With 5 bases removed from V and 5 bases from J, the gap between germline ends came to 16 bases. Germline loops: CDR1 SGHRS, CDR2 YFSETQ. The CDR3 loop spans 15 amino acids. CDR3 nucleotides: TGCGCCAGCAGACGCGGCCACAGGGATACCGGGGAGCTGTTTTTT. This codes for CASRRGHRDTGELFF.

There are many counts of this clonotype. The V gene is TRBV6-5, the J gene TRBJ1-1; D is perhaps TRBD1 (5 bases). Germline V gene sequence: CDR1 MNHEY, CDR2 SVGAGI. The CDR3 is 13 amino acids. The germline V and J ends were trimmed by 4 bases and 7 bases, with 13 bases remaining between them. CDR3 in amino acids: CASSSPGRLEAFF. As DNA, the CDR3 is TGTGCCAGCAGTTCCCCGGGACGGCTTGAAGCTTTCTTT.

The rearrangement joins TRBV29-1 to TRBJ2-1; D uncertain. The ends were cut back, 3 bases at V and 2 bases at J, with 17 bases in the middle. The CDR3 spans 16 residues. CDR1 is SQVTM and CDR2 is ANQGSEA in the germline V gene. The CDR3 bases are TGCAGCGTTGACGTACTTAAGGGCGGAACCTACAATGAGCAGTTCTTC. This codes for CSVDVLKGGTYNEQFF.

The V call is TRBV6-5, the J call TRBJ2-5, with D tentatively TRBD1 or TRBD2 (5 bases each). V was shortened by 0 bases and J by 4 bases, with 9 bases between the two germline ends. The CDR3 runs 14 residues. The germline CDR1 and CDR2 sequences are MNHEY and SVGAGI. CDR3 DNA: TGTGCCAGCAGTTACTCGGGACCTAGAGAGACCCAGTACTTC. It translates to CASSYSGPRETQYF.

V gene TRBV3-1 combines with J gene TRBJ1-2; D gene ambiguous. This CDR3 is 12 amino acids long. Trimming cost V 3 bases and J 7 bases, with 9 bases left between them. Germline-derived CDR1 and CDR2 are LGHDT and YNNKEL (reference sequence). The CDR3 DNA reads TGTGCCAGCAGCCACGAACGGGGTGGCTACACCTTC. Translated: CASSHERGGYTF.

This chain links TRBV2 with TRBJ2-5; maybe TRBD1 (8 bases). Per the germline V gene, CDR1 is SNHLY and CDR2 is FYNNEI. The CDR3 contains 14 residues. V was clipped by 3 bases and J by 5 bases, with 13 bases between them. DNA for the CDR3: TGTGCCAGCAGTGACAGGGGGCGGGGGGAGACCCAGTACTTC. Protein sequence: CASSDRGRGETQYF.

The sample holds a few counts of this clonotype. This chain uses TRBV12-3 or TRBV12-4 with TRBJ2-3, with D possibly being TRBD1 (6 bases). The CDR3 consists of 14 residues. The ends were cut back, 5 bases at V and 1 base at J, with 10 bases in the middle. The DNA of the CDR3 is TGTGCCAGCAGTCCAGGGGCCCGCACAGATACGCAGTATTTT. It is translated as CASSPGARTDTQYF.

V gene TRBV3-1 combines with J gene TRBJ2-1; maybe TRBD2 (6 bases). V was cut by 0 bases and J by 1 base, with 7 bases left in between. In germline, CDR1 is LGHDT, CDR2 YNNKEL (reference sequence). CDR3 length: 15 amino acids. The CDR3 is CASSQDAGSYNEQFF. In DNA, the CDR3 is TGTGCCAGCAGCCAAGATGCGGGGTCCTACAATGAGCAGTTCTTC.

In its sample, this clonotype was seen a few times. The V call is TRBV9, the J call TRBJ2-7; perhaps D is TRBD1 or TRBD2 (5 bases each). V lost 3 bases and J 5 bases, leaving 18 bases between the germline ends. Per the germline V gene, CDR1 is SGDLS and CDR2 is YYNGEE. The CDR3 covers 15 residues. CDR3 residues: CASSASARGADEQYF. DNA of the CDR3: TGTGCCAGCAGCGCTTCGGCGAGGGGCGCGGACGAGCAGTACTTC.

The CDR3 bases are TGTGCCAGCGCGGAAAATAACTATGGCTACACCTTC. Translation gives CASAENNYGYTF. This rearrangement joins TRBV6-2 or TRBV6-3 to TRBJ1-2; D gene unclear. This CDR3 is built from 12 residues. Germline CDR1 is MNHEY and CDR2 is SVGEGT. V shed 8 bases and J shed 1 base, with 8 bases lying between them.

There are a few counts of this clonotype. This chain's CDR3 is CASSFPTGAQETQYF. Here the CDR3 DNA reads TGTGCCAGCAGTTTTCCGACAGGGGCCCAAGAGACCCAGTACTTC. The chain employs TRBV28 and TRBJ2-5, with 8 bases matching TRBD1. The CDR3 sequence is 15 residues long. V lost 3 bases, J lost 1 base, and 4 bases stayed unmatched. Germline V lookup: CDR1 MDHEN, CDR2 SYDVKM.